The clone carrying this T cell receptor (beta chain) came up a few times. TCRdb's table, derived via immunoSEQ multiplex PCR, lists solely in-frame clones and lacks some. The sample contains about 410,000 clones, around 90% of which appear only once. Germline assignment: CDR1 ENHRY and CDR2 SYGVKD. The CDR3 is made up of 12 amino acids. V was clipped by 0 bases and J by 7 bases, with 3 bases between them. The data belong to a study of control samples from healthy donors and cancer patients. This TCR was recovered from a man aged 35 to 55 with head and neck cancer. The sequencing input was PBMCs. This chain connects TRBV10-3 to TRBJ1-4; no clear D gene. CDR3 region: CAISESTEKLFF. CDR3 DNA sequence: TGTGCCATCAGTGAGTCAACTGAAAAACTGTTTTTT.